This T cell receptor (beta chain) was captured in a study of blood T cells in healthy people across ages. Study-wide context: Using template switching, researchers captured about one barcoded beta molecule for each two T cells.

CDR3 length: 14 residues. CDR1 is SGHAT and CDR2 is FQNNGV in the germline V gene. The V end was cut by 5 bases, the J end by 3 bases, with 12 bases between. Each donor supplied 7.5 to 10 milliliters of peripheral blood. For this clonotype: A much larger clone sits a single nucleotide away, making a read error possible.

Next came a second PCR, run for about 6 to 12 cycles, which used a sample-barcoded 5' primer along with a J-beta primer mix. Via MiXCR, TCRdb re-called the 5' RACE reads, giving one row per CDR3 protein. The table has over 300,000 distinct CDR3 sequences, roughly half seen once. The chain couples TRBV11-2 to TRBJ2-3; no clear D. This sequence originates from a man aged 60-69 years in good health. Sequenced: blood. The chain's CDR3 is CASSHALGTDTQYF. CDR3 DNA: TGTGCCAGCAGCCACGCGCTGGGGACAGATACGCAGTATTTT. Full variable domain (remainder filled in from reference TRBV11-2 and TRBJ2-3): EAGVAQSPRYKIIEKRQSVAFWCNPISGHATLYWYQQILGQGPKLLIQFQNNGVVDDSQLPKDRFSAERLKGVDSTLKIQPAKLEDSAVYLCASSHALGTDTQYFGPGTRLTVL.